This T cell receptor (beta chain) comes out of a study of identical twins. Study findings and constraints: Where out-of-frame alpha sequences were twin-shared, they showed excess low generation probability. Findings depended on cross-sectional statistics rather than tracking the same donors.

The germline V and J ends were trimmed by 2 bases and 1 base, with 12 bases remaining between them. The CDR3 consists of 16 residues. CDR1 is KGHSH and CDR2 is LQKENI in the germline V gene. This clonotype was counted a few times. The antigen is unknown. After template switching added a universal primer site, the resulting cDNA carried unique molecular identifiers. A single record per CDR3 protein comes from TCRdb applying MiXCR to the 5' RACE reads. The sample shows around 960,000 distinct CDR3 sequences, 9% to 15% of them seen only once. This sample was shared with a second study, whose subject was yellow fever vaccine responses in identical twins. From that second work: Twins' vaccine T cell response reportedly gave the appearance of partial convergence and partial personalization.

The sequencing input was PBMCs. The chain is built from TRBV18 and TRBJ2-1; D tentatively fits TRBD1 or TRBD2 (5 bases each). The receptor's source is a woman younger than 30 in good health. DNA of the CDR3: TGTGCCAGCTCACCAGGCTGGGACGGATCCTACAATGAGCAGTTCTTC. Protein: CASSPGWDGSYNEQFF. The variable domain in full, completed from reference TRBV18 and TRBJ2-1, reads NAGVMQNPRHLVRRRGQEARLRCSPMKGHSHVYWYRQLPEEGLKFMVYLQKENIIDESGMPKERFSAEFPKEGPSILRIQQVVRGDSAAYFCASSPGWDGSYNEQFFGPGTRLTVL.